The next 13 T cell receptor beta chains were all read from a single sample in a study of blood T cell repertoires in COVID-19. Profiled with immunoSEQ multiplex PCR; TCRdb holds only in-frame clones, not every one. The sample yields about 30,000 clones, 88% seen once. The sequenced sample consisted of peripheral blood. These receptors all come from a human donor in a cohort sampled during active COVID-19.

In its sample, this clone was seen a few times. J is TRBJ2-2 and V is TRBV11-3, with 11 bases that match TRBD1. Germline values: CDR1 SGHNT, CDR2 YENEEA. The length of the CDR3 is 15 residues. V shed 3 bases, J shed 3 bases, and the junction held 0 bases outside the gene matches. CDR3 sequence: CASSLGQGDTGELFF. The CDR3 DNA sequence: TGTGCCAGCAGCTTGGGACAGGGGGACACCGGGGAGCTGTTTTTT.

The table lists this clone with a few counts. The rearrangement links TRBV2 to TRBJ2-7; 8 positions agree with TRBD2. The V segment lost 2 bases and the J segment 5 bases; nucleotides outside the gene matches: 5. Looked up from germline, CDR1 is SNHLY and CDR2 is FYNNEI. The CDR3 spans 14 residues. The CDR3 DNA is TGTGCCAGCAGTGAACGGGGGGGCCGGAACGAGCAGTACTTC. Translation gives CASSERGGRNEQYF.

This chain joins TRBV4-2 and TRBJ2-5; D may be TRBD2 (5 bases). Looked up from germline, CDR1 is LGHNA and CDR2 is YNFKEQ. The V gene lost 1 base and the J gene lost 1 base, with 10 bases spanning the gap. This CDR3 has 15 residues. The CDR3 sequence: CASSQVGAAQETQYF. CDR3 nucleotides: TGTGCCAGCAGCCAAGTAGGAGCGGCCCAAGAGACCCAGTACTTC.

There are a few counts of this clone. The J gene is TRBJ2-7, the V gene TRBV3-1 (or the pseudogene TRBV3-2); weak D call: TRBD1 (6 bases). Germline CDR1 is LGHDT and CDR2 is YNNKEL (reference sequence). The CDR3 covers 12 residues. V was pared by 4 bases and J by 2 bases, with 6 bases between. The CDR3 spells CASSRTAYEQYF. In nucleotides, the CDR3 is TGTGCCAGCAGCCGGACAGCCTACGAGCAGTACTTC.

This clone was seen just once. The chain has TRBV5-1 and TRBJ2-7; 8 nucleotides line up with TRBD2. CDR1 is SGHRS and CDR2 is YFSETQ in the germline V gene. CDR3 length: 16 residues. The V gene end was trimmed by 4 bases and the J gene end by 2 bases; junction bases not matched to a gene: 11. The CDR3 here is CASSQTAERGTYEQYF. CDR3 DNA sequence: TGCGCCAGCAGCCAGACGGCGGAGCGGGGGACCTACGAGCAGTACTTC.

This chain connects TRBV9 to TRBJ2-3, with 9 positions matching TRBD2. The CDR3 is 17 amino acids. Germline V gives CDR1 SGDLS, CDR2 YYNGEE. Losses at the gene ends were 1 base for V and 3 bases for J; bases not matched to a gene: 9. The DNA for the CDR3 is TGTGCCAGCAGCGTATCAAGCGGGGGGAGTATAACAGATACGCAGTATTTT. It encodes CASSVSSGGSITDTQYF. The whole variable domain, filled in from reference TRBV9 and TRBJ2-3, reads DSGVTQTPKHLITATGQRVTLRCSPRSGDLSVYWYQQSLDQGLQFLIQYYNGEERAKGNILERFSAQQFPDLHSELNLSSLELGDSALYFCASSVSSGGSITDTQYFGPGTRLTVL.

The V gene is TRBV2, the J gene TRBJ2-7; perhaps TRBD2 as D (6 bases). V lost 5 bases and J 7 bases, leaving 18 bases between the germline ends. CDR1 and CDR2 from the germline V gene are SNHLY and FYNNEI. The CDR3 has 14 amino acids. The CDR3 sequence: CASSLDAGPREQYF. CDR3 nucleotides: TGTGCCAGCAGTTTGGACGCGGGACCTCGGGAGCAGTACTTC.

The rearrangement joins TRBV7-2 to TRBJ1-2, with D possibly TRBD1 on 5 matching bases. Trimming took 1 base from V and 2 from J, leaving 14 bases between them. The CDR3 is 16 residues long. CDR1 SGHTA and CDR2 FQGNSA come from the germline V gene. The CDR3 spells CASSLGAGGRNYGYTF. For the CDR3, the DNA is TGTGCCAGCAGCTTAGGAGCGGGGGGAAGGAACTATGGCTACACCTTC.

The chain combines TRBV9 with TRBJ2-1; 14 bases match TRBD2. Trimming at V came to 2 bases and at J to 0 bases, leaving 4 bases not matched to a gene. Germline V CDR1 and CDR2: SGDLS, YYNGEE. The CDR3 totals 18 residues. The CDR3 DNA follows: TGTGCCAGCAGCGTCTACGGACTAGCGGGGGGCTCCTACAATGAGCAGTTCTTC. The encoded protein is CASSVYGLAGGSYNEQFF.

V gene TRBV15 combines with J gene TRBJ1-2, with 8 bases fitting TRBD1. Germline V CDR1 and CDR2: LNHNV, YYDKDF (reference sequence). With 1 base clipped from V and 2 bases from J, the junction kept 3 bases outside the gene matches. The CDR3 has 15 residues. The CDR3 DNA follows: TGTGCCACCAGCAGAGCCGCAGGGGGCAACTATGGCTACACCTTC. Amino acids: CATSRAAGGNYGYTF. Drawing the rest from reference TRBV15 and TRBJ1-2, the complete variable domain is DAMVIQNPRYQVTQFGKPVTLSCSQTLNHNVMYWYQQKSSQAPKLLFHYYDKDFNNEADTPDNFQSRRPNTSFCFLDIRSPGLGDTAMYLCATSRAAGGNYGYTFGSGTRLTVV.

This clone was counted between two and nine times. The chain recombines TRBV7-3 with TRBJ2-3, with 14 bases identical to TRBD2. Germline CDR1 SGHTA, CDR2 FQGTGA. The CDR3 covers 18 residues. Losses at the gene ends were 5 bases for V and 0 bases for J; bases not matched to a gene: 7. CDR3: CASSRGLAGGPSTDTQYF. The CDR3 coding sequence is TGTGCCAGCAGCCGAGGACTAGCGGGGGGCCCTAGCACAGATACGCAGTATTTT.

The rearrangement links TRBV30 to TRBJ1-4, with a weak D call TRBD1 (5 bases). The V end lost 8 bases, the J end lost 8 bases, and 15 bases lay between the germline ends. Germline-derived CDR1 and CDR2 are GTSNPN and SVGIG (reference sequence). The length of the CDR3 is 12 residues. The CDR3 nucleotides read TGTGCCCAGACCCGGGAGGGGGAAAAACTGTTTTTT. Amino acid sequence: CAQTREGEKLFF.

The V and J genes are TRBV27 and TRBJ2-7; 11 bases align to TRBD1. In germline, CDR1 is MNHEY, CDR2 SMNVEV (reference sequence). The CDR3 sequence is 15 residues long. V dropped 6 bases and J dropped 2; count of bases not matched to a gene: 6. The CDR3 sequence is CASRLGTGGTYEQYF. CDR3 coding DNA: TGTGCCAGCAGGCTCGGGACAGGGGGGACCTACGAGCAGTACTTC.